These T cell receptor beta chains were read from a single sample in a study of shared clonotypes between healthy human individuals. Some clones are missing from TCRdb's copy, which holds only in-frame ones; the method was immunoSEQ multiplex PCR. This table has about 1 million clones, about 70% appearing once. The sequencing sample was made of memory CD4+ T cells sorted from blood. All receptors derive from a man between 18 and 35 years old in good health. Both conserved end residues are part of each CDR3. The D gene is left open where the match is weak. The size entry is marked missing in some rows and otherwise reads once, few, many or a size class.

clone_size d_call j_call v_call cdr3_aa cdr3_nt
few - TRBJ1-6 TRBV30 CAWNPHSSSYNSPLHF TGTGCCTGGAATCCTCACTCGAGCTCCTATAATTCACCCCTCCACTTT
once TRBD2 TRBJ2-3 TRBV5-4 CASSARVPSGGTDTQYF TGTGCCAGCAGCGCGAGGGTTCCTAGCGGGGGCACAGATACGCAGTATTTT
- - TRBJ1-6 TRBV27 CASTPVTVNYNSPLHF TGTGCCAGCACCCCGGTGACAGTGAACTATAATTCACCCCTCCACTTT
- - TRBJ2-1 TRBV10-1 CASSEALGAGYNEQFF TGCGCCAGCAGTGAAGCGTTGGGGGCCGGATACAATGAGCAGTTCTTC
- - TRBJ1-4 TRBV15 CATSGQIREKLFF TGTGCCACCAGCGGACAAATAAGGGAAAAACTGTTTTTT
- - TRBJ2-5 TRBV5-6 CASSQLGNIQETQYF TGTGCCAGCAGCCAACTGGGGAATATTCAAGAGACCCAGTACTTC
once - TRBJ2-7 TRBV19 CASSGSSFTDEQYF TGTGCCAGTAGTGGTTCTAGCTTCACTGACGAGCAGTACTTC
- TRBD1 TRBJ2-2 TRBV7-2 CASSRQGMSAGELFF TGTGCCAGCAGCCGACAGGGGATGAGTGCGGGGGAGCTGTTTTTT
- TRBD1 TRBJ2-7 TRBV2 CASNIGQGGEQYF TGTGCCAGCAACATCGGACAGGGCGGCGAGCAGTACTTC
- - TRBJ2-1 TRBV9 CASSPRDLTSYNEQFF TGTGCCAGCAGCCCGCGGGACTTAACGTCCTACAATGAGCAGTTCTTC
few TRBD1 TRBJ2-5 TRBV6-6 CASSSGQGAGETQYF TGTGCCAGCAGTTCAGGACAGGGGGCAGGGGAGACCCAGTACTTC
many - TRBJ1-1 TRBV7-8 CASSKTEAGTEAFF TGTGCCAGCAGCAAAACGGAAGCAGGGACTGAAGCTTTCTTT
- - TRBJ2-2 TRBV10-2 CASSGPTTGELFF TGCGCCAGCTCGGGACCCACGACCGGGGAGCTGTTTTTT
- TRBD2 TRBJ2-3 TRBV6-6 CASSYRVAGEDTQYF TGTGCCAGCAGTTACCGTGTAGCGGGGGAAGATACGCAGTATTTT
- - TRBJ2-7 TRBV18 CASSPPSSYEQYF TGTGCCAGCTCTCCTCCCAGTAGCTACGAGCAGTACTTC
- - TRBJ1-2 TRBV27 CASSLSGVNHGYTF TGTGCCAGCAGTCTTTCAGGGGTTAATCATGGCTACACCTTC
once TRBD2 TRBJ2-1 TRBV5-1 CASSLEGTSTSNEQFF TGCGCCAGCAGCTTGGAAGGGACTAGCACTTCCAATGAGCAGTTCTTC
- - TRBJ1-2 TRBV5-1 CASSSLRGPINYGYTF TGCGCCAGCAGCTCTTTAAGGGGACCGATTAACTATGGCTACACCTTC
- TRBD1 TRBJ2-7 TRBV2 CASSAGKGAGKQYF TGTGCCAGCAGTGCGGGAAAGGGGGCGGGTAAGCAGTACTTC
- - TRBJ1-2 TRBV6-1 CASSEARVTDYGYTF TGTGCCAGCAGTGAAGCGCGAGTGACAGACTATGGCTACACCTTC
- - TRBJ2-3 TRBV10-2 CATSGTAGLQDTQYF TGCGCCACCAGCGGCACGGCGGGGTTACAGGATACGCAGTATTTT
few TRBD1 TRBJ2-2 TRBV30 CAWSRQGRNTGELFF TGTGCCTGGAGCAGACAGGGGCGTAACACCGGGGAGCTGTTTTTT
- TRBD1 TRBJ1-3 TRBV2 CASSVGQGDSGNTIYF TGTGCCAGCAGTGTAGGACAGGGGGACTCTGGAAACACCATATATTTT